These 22 T cell receptor beta chains share one sample of origin, sequenced in a study of blood T cell repertoires in COVID-19. The assay was immunoSEQ multiplex PCR, and TCRdb's table has in-frame clones only and misses some. The table includes around 65,000 clones, 65% to 90% detected once. What was sequenced was peripheral blood. The receptors come from a man of 80 years or more with active COVID-19.

V gene TRBV27 combines with J gene TRBJ1-4, with D possibly being TRBD1 (6 bases). V dropped 7 bases and J dropped 0 bases, with 12 bases sitting between them. Germline V gene lookup returns CDR1 MNHEY and CDR2 SMNVEV (reference sequence). This CDR3 is built from 15 residues. CDR3 sequence: CASKLTGSTNEKLFF. CDR3 coding DNA: TGTGCCAGCAAACTTACAGGGTCAACTAATGAAAAACTGTTTTTT.

This clone was counted between two and nine times. This chain connects TRBV29-1 to TRBJ2-1, with 7 positions matching TRBD2. Trimming removed 2 bases from V and 5 bases from J; junction bases left unmatched: 9. The CDR3 consists of 15 residues. Per germline, CDR1 SQVTM and CDR2 ANQGSEA. The DNA of the CDR3 is TGCAGCGTTGAACGGGGCGGGAGAATCAACAATGAGCAGTTCTTC. It specifies CSVERGGRINNEQFF.

The chain links TRBV3-1 (or the pseudogene TRBV3-2) to TRBJ2-2; D perhaps matches TRBD1 (6 bases). Germline CDR1 reads LGHDT; CDR2 reads YNNKEL (reference sequence). The CDR3 covers 15 residues. V lost 4 bases and J lost 9, with 18 bases in between. The CDR3 spells CASSPLGDILRELFF. In nucleotides, the CDR3 is TGTGCCAGCAGCCCCCTCGGGGACATCCTCCGGGAGCTGTTTTTT.

The chain combines TRBV7-2 with TRBJ1-1; unclear D gene. CDR1 and CDR2 from the germline V gene are SGHTA and FQGNSA. With 6 bases removed from V and 9 bases from J, the gap between germline ends came to 20 bases. The CDR3 spans 14 residues. CDR3 sequence (DNA): TGTGCCAGCAGATTAAGGAGCGGGAGCTTGAAAGCTTTCTTT. As protein: CASRLRSGSLKAFF.

The rearrangement links TRBV9 to TRBJ1-3, with D maybe TRBD1 (5 bases). The CDR3 has 17 amino acids. The germline V gene has CDR1 SGDLS and CDR2 YYNGEE. Trimming cost V 0 bases and J 0 bases, with 13 bases left between them. The CDR3 DNA follows: TGTGCCAGCAGCGTAGCCGGGCCCGGGGGCTCTGGAAACACCATATATTTT. Protein product: CASSVAGPGGSGNTIYF. Together with reference TRBV9 and TRBJ1-3, the CDR3 gives the full variable domain: DSGVTQTPKHLITATGQRVTLRCSPRSGDLSVYWYQQSLDQGLQFLIQYYNGEERAKGNILERFSAQQFPDLHSELNLSSLELGDSALYFCASSVAGPGGSGNTIYFGEGSWLTVV.

The rearrangement links TRBV11-2 to TRBJ2-7, with D uncertain. V was cut by 5 bases and J by 0 bases, with 5 bases left in between. This CDR3 spans 12 amino acids. The germline V gene encodes CDR1 SGHAT and CDR2 FQNNGV. CDR3 sequence: CASSPLSYEQYF. DNA of the CDR3: TGTGCCAGCAGCCCCCTCTCCTACGAGCAGTACTTC.

This clone was counted a single time. The rearrangement joins TRBV5-1 to TRBJ1-1; D gene uncertain. The CDR3 extends over 15 amino acids. Germline V gene lookup returns CDR1 SGHRS and CDR2 YFSETQ. Deletions cut 2 bases from V and 1 base from J, with 12 bases between. CDR3 coding DNA: TGCGCCAGCAGCTTCGAGGCACTAGGGAACACTGAAGCTTTCTTT. Translating it yields CASSFEALGNTEAFF.

The chain uses TRBV7-2 and TRBJ1-2, with TRBD1 matching over 8 bases. Per the germline V gene, CDR1 is SGHTA and CDR2 is FQGNSA. The CDR3 sequence is 15 residues long. Unmatched junction bases numbered 7, after V lost 0 bases and J lost 7 bases. The CDR3 DNA is TGTGCCAGCAGCTTAGCGGGGGCAGGGGGCCGTGGCTACACCTTC. Translation: CASSLAGAGGRGYTF.

V usage is TRBV27 and J usage is TRBJ2-2, with D unclear. CDR3 size: 13 residues. With 8 bases removed from V and 1 base from J, the gap between germline ends came to 8 bases. Germline V gene data show CDR1 as MNHEY and CDR2 as SMNVEV (reference sequence). The CDR3 spells CASSNRNTGELFF. The DNA for the CDR3 is TGTGCCAGCTCCAACAGGAACACCGGGGAGCTGTTTTTT.

The V gene is TRBV28, the J gene TRBJ2-3; D perhaps matches TRBD1 (6 bases). Between the trimmed V and J ends, which lost 11 bases and 3 bases, there was a span of 21 bases. The CDR3 is made up of 15 amino acids. Germline CDR1 is MDHEN and CDR2 is SYDVKM. The CDR3 reads CAAKTQGMRTDTQYF. The CDR3 DNA reads TGTGCCGCAAAGACCCAGGGGATGAGGACAGATACGCAGTATTTT.

The gene calls are TRBV19 and TRBJ2-7; TRBD2 is a possible D gene (6 bases). Looked up from germline, CDR1 is LNHDA and CDR2 is SQIVND (reference sequence). V lost 1 base and J 7 bases, leaving 11 bases between the germline ends. The CDR3 covers 13 residues. Written as DNA, the CDR3 is TGTGCCAGTAGTATAGGGCCGGCGGGAGAGCAGTACTTC. Its translation is CASSIGPAGEQYF.

The rearrangement links TRBV6-5 to TRBJ1-5; 7 bases line up with TRBD1. The CDR3 spans 14 residues. The germline V gene encodes CDR1 MNHEY and CDR2 SVGAGI. V was clipped by 9 bases and J by 11 bases; unmatched bases: 16. DNA for the CDR3: TGTGCCAGTAATTCCGACAGGGACTTACGGGCCCAGCATTTT. Protein product: CASNSDRDLRAQHF.

The rearrangement joins TRBV10-3 to TRBJ1-2; D is ambiguous. Germline V lookup: CDR1 ENHRY, CDR2 SYGVKD. CDR3 length equals 13 residues. The ends were cut back, 10 bases at V and 9 bases at J, with 21 bases in the middle. In DNA form, the CDR3 reads TGTGCCACAGGAGATAGAGGGCAACTCAGCTACACCTTC. This encodes CATGDRGQLSYTF.

This clone was detected only once. The V call is TRBV19, the J call TRBJ2-2; 7 bases fit TRBD1. The V and J ends lost 3 bases and 6 bases, in that order; junction bases with no gene match: 10. The CDR3 spans 16 residues. In germline, CDR1 is LNHDA, CDR2 SQIVND (reference sequence). CDR3 amino acids: CASSIGQVRIAGELFF. CDR3 in DNA: TGTGCCAGTAGTATCGGACAGGTGAGGATCGCCGGGGAGCTGTTTTTT. The full variable domain, its missing parts supplied by reference TRBV19 and TRBJ2-2, is DGGITQSPKYLFRKEGQNVTLSCEQNLNHDAMYWYRQDPGQGLRLIYYSQIVNDFQKGDIAEGYSVSREKKESFPLTVTSAQKNPTAFYLCASSIGQVRIAGELFFGEGSRLTVL.

This clone was counted a single time. CDR3 nucleotide sequence: TGTGCCAGCAGCTTAGACCAGGGGGCGCTTCTGGGCACTGAAGCTTTCTTT. This translates into CASSLDQGALLGTEAFF. V gene TRBV7-9 combines with J gene TRBJ1-1; 8 bases are shared with TRBD1. The germline V gene has CDR1 SEHNR and CDR2 FQNEAQ (reference sequence). V was pared by 1 base and J by 4 bases, with 11 bases of the junction left unmatched. The CDR3 spans 17 residues.

The chain recombines TRBV6-1 with TRBJ2-7; weak D call: TRBD1 (5 bases). Trimming removed 2 bases from V and 3 bases from J, with 8 bases in between. Germline V lookup: CDR1 MNHNS, CDR2 SASEGT. There are 13 residues in the CDR3. CDR3 protein: CASSEQGIYEQYF. CDR3 sequence (DNA): TGTGCCAGCAGTGAACAGGGAATCTACGAGCAGTACTTC.

This sequence joins TRBV19 and TRBJ1-6; TRBD1 matches at 8 bases. The V segment lost 4 bases and the J segment 9 bases; nucleotides outside the gene matches: 14. The CDR3 is 17 amino acids. Germline loops: CDR1 LNHDA, CDR2 SQIVND (reference sequence). Written as DNA, the CDR3 is TGTGCCAGTAGTAAAGTGACCATGGACAGGGTTAGTTCACCCCTCCACTTT. Translation: CASSKVTMDRVSSPLHF.

The V and J genes are TRBV28 and TRBJ1-3; 9 nucleotides align to TRBD1. J lost 1 base, V lost 2 bases, and 3 bases had no gene match. This CDR3 spans 16 amino acids. Germline V CDR1 and CDR2: MDHEN, SYDVKM. CDR3 sequence (DNA): TGTGCCAGCAGTTTAACAGGGGGCGCTTCTGGAAACACCATATATTTT. Protein: CASSLTGGASGNTIYF.

The chain employs TRBV11-1 and TRBJ2-7; D perhaps matches TRBD2 (6 bases). The CDR3 covers 15 residues. The V gene lost 1 base and the J gene lost 2 bases, with 12 bases spanning the gap. Germline values: CDR1 SGHAT, CDR2 FQDESV (reference sequence). The CDR3, as DNA: TGTGCCAGCAGCTTAGGAGCGGGTTATGCCTACGAGCAGTACTTC. This encodes CASSLGAGYAYEQYF.

The J gene is TRBJ2-1, the V gene TRBV30; D is unclear. Germline values: CDR1 GTSNPN, CDR2 SVGIG (reference sequence). Trimming stripped 4 bases from V and 4 bases from J, with 8 bases between. The CDR3 contains 12 residues. CDR3 sequence: CAWTAGYNEQFF. CDR3 coding DNA: TGTGCCTGGACGGCAGGATACAATGAGCAGTTCTTC. Filled out from reference TRBV30 and TRBJ2-1, the complete variable domain reads SQTIHQWPATLVQPVGSPLSLECTVEGTSNPNLYWYRQAAGRGLQLLFYSVGIGQISSEVPQNLSASRPQDRQFILSSKKLLLSDSGFYLCAWTAGYNEQFFGPGTRLTVL.

This clone was recorded a few times. The chain links TRBV3-1 (or the pseudogene TRBV3-2) to TRBJ2-1, with D perhaps matching TRBD1 (5 bases). Germline CDR1 is LGHDT and CDR2 is YNNKEL (reference sequence). The V end lost 0 bases, the J end lost 3 bases, and 21 bases lay between the germline ends. The CDR3 runs to 19 residues. The chain's CDR3 is CASSQEGDWVRSVYNEQFF. CDR3 nucleotides: TGTGCCAGCAGCCAAGAAGGGGATTGGGTTAGATCGGTCTACAATGAGCAGTTCTTC.

The rearrangement joins TRBV6-5 to TRBJ2-3, with 8 bases lining up with TRBD1. After removal of 2 bases from V and 3 bases from J, the junction contained 1 base not matched to a gene. Germline CDR1 and CDR2: MNHEY and SVGAGI. The CDR3 spans 14 residues. The CDR3 region is CASSYRDRTDTQYF. The CDR3 DNA sequence: TGTGCCAGCAGTTACCGGGACAGGACAGATACGCAGTATTTT.